This record covers a single TCR beta chain. Source study methods: The authors estimated nucleated cell counts from reference gene primer amplification. Sequenced by immunoSEQ multiplex PCR; TCRdb stores in-frame clones only, minus some. That table supplies the V and J calls and clone size; D and trimming were determined from the DNA. This sample has around 200,000 clones; around nine tenths occur once, and the top ten carry around 1.1%. These data belong to a study of blood T cell repertoires in COVID-19. On the study more broadly: Italy, Spain and the United States were the sources of the convalescent and acute COVID-19 samples. Sources were T cells, B-cell-depleted T cells, or PBMCs; the material itself was cDNA or gDNA.

The sequence was collected from a man in his thirties or forties with acute or convalescent COVID-19. The sequencing input was peripheral blood.

The CDR3 spells CASSETRSSGSTDTQYF. CDR3 coding DNA: TGTGCCAGCAGTGAGACCCGGTCTAGCGGGAGCACAGATACGCAGTATTTT. This chain uses TRBV25-1 with TRBJ2-3, with 8 bases matching TRBD2. The CDR3 consists of 17 residues. From germline, CDR1 is MGHDK and CDR2 SYGVNS. The ends lost 3 bases at V and 0 bases at J; junction bases unmatched: 8.